This is a list of T cell receptor beta chains from one sample in a study of CD8 T cells in Susac syndrome. TCRdb reanalysed the immunoSEQ multiplex PCR reads using MiXCR and keeps one entry per CDR3 protein. Among about 200,000 distinct CDR3 sequences, roughly 96% were seen once, and the ten largest hold 0.08% to 0.11%. The sequencing sample was made of CD4+ T cells from PBMCs. Every receptor here comes from a human donor in good health. Both conserved end residues are part of each CDR3. A D gene is named only where the DNA matches it firmly. Not every row has a clone size; where given, it reads once, few, many or a size class.

18,TRBJ2-2,TRBD1,.,TRBV27,TGTGCCAGCACCTTATTCCCAGGGGGCGCGGGGAACACCGGGGAGCTGTTTTTT,CASTLFPGGAGNTGELFF
12,TRBJ2-5,.,.,TRBV20-1,TGCAGTGCTAGCGAGAACCAAGAGACCCAGTACTTC,CSASENQETQYF
14,TRBJ2-7,TRBD2,.,TRBV29-1,TGCAGCGCCTCTCCGGCGGGGGTCTCCTACGAGCAGTACTTC,CSASPAGVSYEQYF
13,TRBJ2-1,.,few,TRBV24-1,TGTGCCACCAGTGACAGGCACAACAATGAGCAGTTCTTC,CATSDRHNNEQFF
14,TRBJ1-2,.,once,TRBV6-5,TGTGCCAGCAGCAATACACAAGGAGACTATGGCTACACCTTC,CASSNTQGDYGYTF
16,TRBJ2-3,.,.,TRBV18,TGTGCCAGCTCACCGAGACAGATCACTAGCACAGATACGCAGTATTTT,CASSPRQITSTDTQYF
15,TRBJ2-5,TRBD1,.,TRBV9,TGTGCCAGCAGCGTAGGGGGACAGAGACAAGAGACCCAGTACTTC,CASSVGGQRQETQYF
13,TRBJ1-1,.,.,TRBV7-9,TGTGCCAGCAGGGGTCAAGTGAACACTGAAGCTTTCTTT,CASRGQVNTEAFF
15,TRBJ2-7,TRBD2,.,TRBV20-1,TGCAGTGCTAGGCCGACTAGCGGGGTAGGTTACGAGCAGTACTTC,CSARPTSGVGYEQYF
14,TRBJ2-7,.,.,TRBV12-3/TRBV12-4,TGTGCCAGCAGTCCGCTCAGCGGCCCCTACGAGCAGTACTTC,CASSPLSGPYEQYF
13,TRBJ2-4,.,.,TRBV9,TGTGCCAGCAGCGTAGGGGGATACGACATTCAGTACTTC,CASSVGGYDIQYF
13,TRBJ1-1,.,few,TRBV4-3,TGTGCCAGCAGCCAGGGAGTAAACACTGAAGCTTTCTTT,CASSQGVNTEAFF
14,TRBJ2-2,TRBD2,once,TRBV20-1,TGCAGTGCCCTAGCGGGGGGAGGGTACGGGGAGCTGTTTTTT,CSALAGGGYGELFF
13,TRBJ2-7,.,.,TRBV5-1,TGCGCCAGCAGCCTGGGACCCTGGGACGAGCAGTACTTC,CASSLGPWDEQYF
13,TRBJ2-5,.,.,TRBV29-1,TGCAGCTCCCCTGGGGGGGCCCAAGAGACCCAGTACTTC,CSSPGGAQETQYF
13,TRBJ2-1,.,few,TRBV3-1,TGTGCCAGCAGCCAAGATGGTAACAATGAGCAGTTCTTC,CASSQDGNNEQFF
14,TRBJ1-1,TRBD1,.,TRBV15,TGTGCCACCACCCAGGGGGGGTCGGACACTGAAGCTTTCTTT,CATTQGGSDTEAFF
16,TRBJ2-4,TRBD1,.,TRBV28,TGTGCCAGCAGTTCGGTTAAGAGGGGACAGGGAAACATTCAGTACTTC,CASSSVKRGQGNIQYF
15,TRBJ2-3,.,.,TRBV12-3/TRBV12-4,TGTGCCAGCAGATTACGGGGGACCCCCTCGGCGGCGCAGTATTTT,CASRLRGTPSAAQYF
14,TRBJ2-3,TRBD2,.,TRBV20-1,TGCAGTGCTTTAACTAGCGGGGACACAGATACGCAGTATTTT,CSALTSGDTDTQYF
11,TRBJ1-1,.,once,TRBV5-6,TGTGCCAGCAGCTCGGGACACAAAGCTTTCTTT,CASSSGHKAFF
11,TRBJ2-5,.,few,TRBV30,TGTGCCTGGAGGGGACAAGAGACCCAGTACTTC,CAWRGQETQYF
16,TRBJ1-1,.,.,TRBV6-1,TGTGCCAGCAGTGTGAGTGTGACTCGAAGGAACACTGAAGCTTTCTTT,CASSVSVTRRNTEAFF
15,TRBJ2-1,.,.,TRBV19,TGTGCCAGTAGTGCCGACACAGCTTCCTACAATGAGCAGTTCTTC,CASSADTASYNEQFF
14,TRBJ1-4,.,.,TRBV7-9,TGTGCCAGCAGCTTAGGGGGTCGTAATGAAAAACTGTTTTTT,CASSLGGRNEKLFF
14,TRBJ2-7,.,.,TRBV5-6,TGTGCCAGCAGCCCGACCCAGGGGAACTACGAGCAGTACTTC,CASSPTQGNYEQYF
14,TRBJ1-6,.,once,TRBV20-1,TGCAGTGCTAGAGTGGGGGGCCCCAATTCACCCCTCCACTTT,CSARVGGPNSPLHF
11,TRBJ1-1,.,.,TRBV30,TGTGCCTGGAGTGGCCGCATTGAAGCTTTCTTT,CAWSGRIEAFF
14,TRBJ1-1,TRBD1,.,TRBV29-1,TGCAGCGTTTGGAAAACAGGGGGCGTCACTGAAGCTTTCTTT,CSVWKTGGVTEAFF
13,TRBJ2-2,.,.,TRBV7-2,TGTGCCAGCAGCTTATCCGAGACCGGGGAGCTGTTTTTT,CASSLSETGELFF
16,TRBJ2-1,.,.,TRBV21-1,TGTGCCAGCAGCAAAGATTACAGGGGCGTTAACAATGAGCAGTTCTTC,CASSKDYRGVNNEQFF
13,TRBJ2-6,.,once,TRBV28,TGTGCCAGCACTTTCTCTGGGGCCAACGTCCTGACTTTC,CASTFSGANVLTF
15,TRBJ2-1,TRBD2,.,TRBV7-2,TGTGCCAGCAGCTTGAGCTCTAGCGGACACAATGAGCAGTTCTTC,CASSLSSSGHNEQFF
15,TRBJ2-1,.,.,TRBV12-3/TRBV12-4,TGTGCCAGCAGTTCCTCCTGGAGGGCCCCCAATGAGCAGTTCTTC,CASSSSWRAPNEQFF
14,TRBJ1-1,.,.,TRBV15,TGTGCCACCAGCAGGCAGGGGTTTAACACTGAAGCTTTCTTT,CATSRQGFNTEAFF
13,TRBJ1-2,TRBD1,.,TRBV29-1,TGCAGCGTTGGAGACAGGGGAGGCTATGGCTACACCTTC,CSVGDRGGYGYTF
14,TRBJ1-1,.,.,TRBV28,TGTGCCACCTTGAACCCCCAGGGGATCACTGAAGCTTTCTTT,CATLNPQGITEAFF
15,TRBJ1-2,TRBD1,once,TRBV20-1,TGCAGTGCCGTACCAGGGGGCGTTTTAAACTATGGCTACACCTTC,CSAVPGGVLNYGYTF
14,TRBJ1-5,.,few,TRBV5-1,TGCGCCAGCAGCTTGGGCGAGAATGGGCAGCCCCAGCATTTT,CASSLGENGQPQHF
14,TRBJ1-2,.,once,TRBV3-1,TGTGCCAGCAGCCAAAACAGGGAAAACTATGGCTACACCTTC,CASSQNRENYGYTF
11,TRBJ1-2,.,once,TRBV20-1,TGCAGTGCTAGAGTGAACTATGGCTACACCTTC,CSARVNYGYTF
15,TRBJ1-2,.,.,TRBV18,TGTGCCAGCTCACCTGAGCAAGACGGGATCTATGGCTACACCTTC,CASSPEQDGIYGYTF
15,TRBJ2-3,.,once,TRBV29-1,TGCAGCGTAGACCGGAGGCTCACCTTGGCCTATACGCAGTATTTT,CSVDRRLTLAYTQYF
13,TRBJ2-7,.,.,TRBV18,TGTGCCAGCTCTTTCCCAGGGGAGGACGAGCAGTACTTC,CASSFPGEDEQYF
16,TRBJ2-6,.,once,TRBV28,TGTGCCAGCAGCTCCACCGGGGTTGCTGGGGCCAACGTCCTGACTTTC,CASSSTGVAGANVLTF